These T cell receptor beta chains were read from a single sample in a study of T cell repertoires in cytomegalovirus infection. TCRdb passed the reads through MiXCR, listing each CDR3 protein once. The data contain 680,000 or so distinct CDR3 sequences, roughly 35% of them singletons. The source material was PBMCs. The receptors here all came from a human donor in good health (CMV status not recorded). Some clones in this sample may be carry-over from other donors' samples. Each CDR3 is given with its conserved first and last residue. The D gene is left open where the match is weak. Size values are once, few and many counts, or a class for expanded clones, and some rows have none.

D gene,J gene,V gene,clone size,CDR3 protein,CDR3 DNA
NA,TRBJ1-5,TRBV7-2,many,CASSLAWTAGSQPQHF,TGTGCCAGCAGCTTAGCTTGGACCGCCGGCAGTCAGCCCCAGCATTTT
TRBD1,TRBJ2-3,TRBV27,NA,CASSLIGTGGTDTQYF,TGTGCCAGCAGTTTAATAGGGACAGGGGGCACAGATACGCAGTATTTT
NA,TRBJ2-3,TRBV11-1,NA,CASSLVRAPPDTQYF,TGTGCCAGCAGCTTAGTCCGTGCCCCTCCAGATACGCAGTATTTT
NA,TRBJ2-7,TRBV9,NA,CASSLSGTPYYEQYF,TGTGCCAGCAGCCTCTCCGGGACACCTTACTACGAGCAGTACTTC
NA,TRBJ2-7,TRBV6-6,few,CASSYSIWVRGEQYF,TGTGCCAGCAGTTACTCGATTTGGGTAAGGGGCGAGCAGTACTTC
NA,TRBJ1-6,TRBV7-8,NA,CASSSLEGGNSPLHF,TGTGCCAGCAGCTCCCTCGAGGGAGGCAATTCACCCCTCCACTTT
NA,TRBJ1-1,TRBV12-3/TRBV12-4,few,CATRPPPEAFF,TGTGCCACCCGACCCCCACCTGAAGCTTTCTTT
NA,TRBJ1-1,TRBV11-2,NA,CASSLVRGLGTEAFF,TGTGCCAGCAGCTTAGTTCGTGGGCTGGGCACTGAAGCTTTCTTT
NA,TRBJ1-1,TRBV28,NA,CASSMIGGVGAFF,TGTGCCAGCAGCATGATCGGAGGGGTCGGAGCTTTCTTT
NA,TRBJ2-7,TRBV2,NA,CASSEYRDLGQYF,TGTGCCAGCAGTGAATACAGGGATTTGGGGCAGTACTTC
NA,TRBJ1-5,TRBV28,NA,CASGHSNQPQHF,TGTGCCAGCGGACATAGCAATCAGCCCCAGCATTTT
NA,TRBJ1-2,TRBV12-3/TRBV12-4,many,CASSLGVTYGYTF,TGTGCCAGCAGTTTGGGGGTTACCTATGGCTACACCTTC
NA,TRBJ1-5,TRBV19,NA,CASSPQQGHQPQHF,TGTGCCAGTAGTCCTCAACAGGGCCACCAGCCCCAGCATTTT
TRBD1,TRBJ2-7,TRBV5-5,NA,CASSWETGFGVGEQYF,TGTGCCAGCAGCTGGGAGACAGGGTTCGGCGTCGGGGAGCAGTACTTC
NA,TRBJ2-7,TRBV6-1,NA,CASSPQMGGSYEQYF,TGTGCCAGCAGTCCTCAGATGGGGGGCTCCTACGAGCAGTACTTC
TRBD1,TRBJ1-5,TRBV20-1,few,CSAKLPGQGRGNQPQHF,TGCAGTGCGAAGCTCCCGGGACAGGGAAGGGGTAATCAGCCCCAGCATTTT
NA,TRBJ2-1,TRBV3-1,NA,CASSQDRWARNEQFF,TGTGCCAGCAGCCAAGATCGCTGGGCCAGAAATGAGCAGTTCTTC
NA,TRBJ2-5,TRBV24-1,NA,CATSESPGTKETQYF,TGTGCCACCAGTGAATCCCCCGGGACAAAAGAGACCCAGTACTTC
NA,TRBJ2-5,TRBV28,NA,CASKGGTYQETQYF,TGTGCCAGCAAGGGCGGGACCTACCAAGAGACCCAGTACTTC
NA,TRBJ2-1,TRBV20-1,NA,CSARDPPRSEQFF,TGCAGTGCTAGAGATCCCCCGAGGAGTGAGCAGTTCTTC
TRBD2,TRBJ2-2,TRBV7-9,NA,CASSPGLAVNTGELFF,TGTGCCAGCAGCCCGGGACTAGCGGTTAACACCGGGGAGCTGTTTTTT
NA,TRBJ2-3,TRBV28,NA,CASTESGSRTDTQYF,TGTGCCAGCACCGAGAGCGGTTCCCGCACAGATACGCAGTATTTT
TRBD2,TRBJ2-1,TRBV27,few,CASSSRLALNEQFF,TGTGCCAGCAGTTCTCGACTAGCGTTAAATGAGCAGTTCTTC
NA,TRBJ1-1,TRBV18,few,CARWDLSNTEAFF,TGTGCCAGATGGGATTTAAGTAACACTGAAGCTTTCTTT
NA,TRBJ1-2,TRBV10-3,NA,CAISPLRDSIRDGYTF,TGTGCCATCAGTCCCCTCCGGGACTCCATCCGGGATGGCTACACCTTC
NA,TRBJ1-1,TRBV24-1,few,CATSDSSDKSRAQAFF,TGTGCCACCAGTGATTCTAGTGACAAAAGCCGAGCCCAAGCTTTCTTT
NA,TRBJ2-3,TRBV5-4,few,CASSSDRFADTQYF,TGTGCCAGCAGCTCAGACAGGTTCGCAGATACGCAGTATTTT
NA,TRBJ2-2,TRBV10-3,NA,CAISLSNFGDLFTGELFF,TGTGCCATCAGCCTTTCTAATTTCGGGGACCTTTTCACCGGGGAGCTGTTTTTT
NA,TRBJ1-6,TRBV7-2,many,CASSLVQAAANSPLHF,TGTGCCAGCAGCTTAGTGCAGGCGGCAGCAAATTCACCCCTCCACTTT
NA,TRBJ2-6,TRBV7-2,NA,CASSLAHRGPTGANVLTF,TGTGCCAGCAGCTTAGCTCATAGGGGCCCGACAGGGGCCAACGTCCTGACTTTC
TRBD1,TRBJ1-5,TRBV7-9,few,CASSSDRVDQPQHF,TGTGCCAGCAGTTCGGACAGGGTCGATCAGCCCCAGCATTTT
NA,TRBJ1-2,TRBV29-1,NA,CSVPRGDYGYTF,TGCAGCGTTCCCAGGGGTGACTATGGCTACACCTTC
TRBD2,TRBJ2-2,TRBV4-2,few,CASSQGLGLANTGELFF,TGTGCCAGCAGCCAAGGGTTGGGACTAGCTAACACCGGGGAGCTGTTTTTT
NA,TRBJ1-2,TRBV28,few,CASSHTRAVSRYGYTF,TGTGCCAGCAGTCATACCAGGGCGGTGTCGAGGTATGGCTACACCTTC
NA,TRBJ1-2,TRBV6-1,NA,CATQFGSLGGYGYTF,TGTGCCACCCAGTTTGGGTCTCTCGGCGGGTATGGCTACACCTTC
TRBD2,TRBJ2-3,TRBV7-6,many,CASSPLSGRGTDTQYF,TGTGCCAGCAGCCCACTTAGCGGGAGAGGCACAGATACGCAGTATTTT
NA,TRBJ1-2,TRBV5-1,NA,CASSGNPSSNGYTF,TGCGCCAGCAGCGGGAACCCCTCTAGCAACGGCTACACCTTC
TRBD1,TRBJ2-7,TRBV28,NA,CASSPPGQAVEQYF,TGTGCCAGCAGCCCACCGGGACAGGCAGTGGAGCAGTACTTC
NA,TRBJ1-5,TRBV28,few,CASLSINQPQHF,TGTGCCAGCCTCAGCATTAATCAGCCCCAGCATTTT
NA,TRBJ1-5,TRBV5-1,NA,CASRKGDPDQPQHF,TGCGCCAGCAGAAAGGGAGACCCAGATCAGCCCCAGCATTTT
NA,TRBJ2-6,TRBV28,few,CASSLSGPGANVLTF,TGTGCCAGCAGTTTGTCGGGGCCCGGGGCCAACGTCCTGACTTTC